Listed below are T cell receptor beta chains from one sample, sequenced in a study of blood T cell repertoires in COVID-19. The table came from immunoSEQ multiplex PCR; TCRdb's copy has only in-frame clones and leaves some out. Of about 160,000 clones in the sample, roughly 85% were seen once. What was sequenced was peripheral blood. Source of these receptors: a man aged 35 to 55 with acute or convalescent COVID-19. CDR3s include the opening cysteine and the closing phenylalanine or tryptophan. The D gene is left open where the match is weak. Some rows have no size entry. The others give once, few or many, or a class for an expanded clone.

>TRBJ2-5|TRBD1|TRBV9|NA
CASSGDLTGGETQYF
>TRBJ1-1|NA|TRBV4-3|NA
CASSQDGYRSAFF
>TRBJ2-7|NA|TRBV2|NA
CASSPWAAGATYEQYF
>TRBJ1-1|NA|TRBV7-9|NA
CASSQGGGTEAFF
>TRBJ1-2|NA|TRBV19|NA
CASRLSRGNYGYTF
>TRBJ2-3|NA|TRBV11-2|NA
CASSLGTNRDTDTQYF
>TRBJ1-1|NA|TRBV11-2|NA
CASSLSQIPEAFF
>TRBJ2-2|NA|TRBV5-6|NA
CASSLEYRAIGTGELFF
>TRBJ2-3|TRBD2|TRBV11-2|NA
CASSSGGPTDTQYF
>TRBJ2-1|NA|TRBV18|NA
CASSPTRDWQFF
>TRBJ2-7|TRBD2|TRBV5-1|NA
CASTSLAGGLYEQYF
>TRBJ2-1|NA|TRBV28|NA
CASRESSYNEQFF
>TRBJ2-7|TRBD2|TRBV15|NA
CATSRGGSGGPRNEQYF
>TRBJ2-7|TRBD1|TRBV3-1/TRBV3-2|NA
CASSHFGTGDEQYF
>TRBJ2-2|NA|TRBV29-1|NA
CSVAPSPPQGNTGELFF
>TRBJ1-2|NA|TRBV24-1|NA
CATSDSEGYGYTF
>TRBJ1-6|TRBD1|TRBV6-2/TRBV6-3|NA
CASSYQDRLDSPLHF
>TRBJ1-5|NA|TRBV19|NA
CASSIDTDRRSNQPQHF
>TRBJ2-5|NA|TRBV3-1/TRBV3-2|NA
CASSQVGQGETQYF
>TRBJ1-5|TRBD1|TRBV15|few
CATREGYRGNQPQHF
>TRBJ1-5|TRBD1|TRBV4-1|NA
CASSRNTGTGANQPQHF
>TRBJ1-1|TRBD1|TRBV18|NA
CASSLDRGTEAFF
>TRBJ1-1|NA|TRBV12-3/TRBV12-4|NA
CASRVGQNTEAFF
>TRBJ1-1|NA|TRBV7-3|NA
CASSFQGNTEAFF
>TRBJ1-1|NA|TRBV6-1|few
CASSDQGNTEAFF
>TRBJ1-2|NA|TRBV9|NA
CASSVVEGIGYTF
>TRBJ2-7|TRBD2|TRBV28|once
CASSLVVSGAYEQYF
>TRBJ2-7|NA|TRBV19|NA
CASSPTSLGGEQYF
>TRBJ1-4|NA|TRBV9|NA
CASSAEGAPNEKLFF
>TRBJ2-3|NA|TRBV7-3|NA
CASSPTGSTDTQYF
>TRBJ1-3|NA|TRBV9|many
CASSVGAAASGNTIYF
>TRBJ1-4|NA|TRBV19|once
CASKGERSEKLFF
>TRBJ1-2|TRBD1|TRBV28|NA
CASGDGTVAYGYTF